This record covers a single T cell receptor beta chain. What it recognizes is unknown. This specimen includes other DNA sequences encoding the same CDR3. The data are from a study of shared clonotypes between healthy human individuals. Study conclusions and caveats: Sampling included only blood; tissue repertoires likely differ.

Assay: immunoSEQ multiplex PCR; the TCRdb copy retains only in-frame clones and omits some. Here the sample spans approximately 2.5 million clones, over 85% being singletons. The CDR3 has 15 residues. The germline gives CDR1 SGHTA, CDR2 FQGNSA. Trimming cost V 1 base and J 4 bases; bases outside gene matches: 4. Material for sequencing was naive CD4+ T cells sorted from blood. The subset: CD45RA+ positively selected. The V call is TRBV7-2, the J call TRBJ2-1, with 7 bases that match TRBD1. This clonotype was obtained from a man aged 18 to 35 in good health. The CDR3 is CASSLEGGPYNEQFF. Here the CDR3 DNA reads TGTGCCAGCAGCTTAGAAGGGGGCCCATACAATGAGCAGTTCTTC.